This T cell receptor (beta chain) derives from a study of molecular identifiers for immune sequencing clone quantification. V was shortened by 1 base and J by 6 bases, with 9 bases between the two germline ends. Germline CDR1 is MGHRA and CDR2 is YSYEKL. CDR3 length equals 13 residues. Study conclusions and caveats: Clones that had above 20 RNA copies took up over 99% of effector molecules but under 1% in naive cells.

Via MiXCR, TCRdb re-called the PCR reads, giving one row per CDR3 protein. The table lists around 460,000 distinct CDR3 sequences, around 25% of them singletons, with 0.7% to 0.9% in the top ten. A word on this clonotype: Its target is unknown.

Input material: naive CD8+ T cells from blood, with Jurkat cell RNA spiked in. Sample subset: FACS-sorted CD8+CD4-CCR7+CD45RA+ naive T cells. The source of this sequence is a human donor in good health. Some libraries in this study had Jurkat cell RNA spiked in. The chain couples TRBV4-1 to TRBJ1-1; D is ambiguous. CDR3 bases: TGCGCCAGCAGCCAAGGGATAGTCGCTGAAGCTTTCTTT. It codes for CASSQGIVAEAFF.